Listed here are 26 T cell receptor beta chains from one sample, sequenced in a study of T cell repertoires in cytomegalovirus infection. From the reads, TCRdb called clonotypes with MiXCR, one entry per CDR3 protein. The sample records over 100,000 distinct CDR3 sequences, 25% to 35% being singletons. The antigens these receptors bind are not known. The sample in question was CD8+ T cells from cultured PBMCs, obtained from culture after CMV antigen stimulation. The receptors originated from a human donor in good health (CMV status not recorded). Some clones in this sample may be carry-over from other donors' samples.

This clonotype was found a few times. The V call is TRBV27, the J call TRBJ2-7, with D perhaps TRBD2 (5 bases). This CDR3 contains 17 residues. Trimming removed 3 bases at V and 1 base at J, with 19 bases between. The germline CDR1 and CDR2 sequences are MNHEY and SMNVEV (reference sequence). Written as DNA, the CDR3 is TGTGCCAGCAGTTTGTCCGGACTCCCGGTAGCTTCCTACGAGCAGTACTTC. Translating gives CASSLSGLPVASYEQYF.

The chain employs TRBV29-1 and TRBJ2-1; no firm D call. V was pared by 4 bases and J by 7 bases, with 8 bases between. This CDR3 spans 11 amino acids. CDR1 and CDR2 (germline): SQVTM, ANQGSEA. The CDR3 sequence: CSVVQRNEQFF. For the CDR3, the DNA is TGCAGCGTTGTACAAAGGAATGAGCAGTTCTTC.

Only a few counts were recorded for this clonotype. The chain employs TRBV7-8 and TRBJ1-6; D perhaps matches TRBD1 (5 bases). Germline-derived CDR1 and CDR2 are SGHVS and FQNEAQ. V was clipped by 5 bases and J by 1 base, with 12 bases between them. The CDR3 length is 16 residues. As DNA, the CDR3 is TGTGCCAGCAGCCCAGGCAGGGCTTCCTATAATTCACCCCTCCACTTT. Its translation is CASSPGRASYNSPLHF. The full variable domain, with the rest looked up from reference TRBV7-8 and TRBJ1-6, is GAGVSQSPRYKVAKRGQDVALRCDPISGHVSLFWYQQALGQGPEFLTYFQNEAQLDKSGLPSDRFFAERPEGSVSTLKIQRTQQEDSAVYLCASSPGRASYNSPLHFGNGTRLTVT.

The V and J genes are TRBV11-2 and TRBJ2-3; 9 nucleotides align to TRBD2. J was trimmed by 6 bases and V by 8 bases; bases with no gene match: 12. The length of the CDR3 is 15 residues. Per the germline V gene, CDR1 is SGHAT and CDR2 is FQNNGV. CDR3 amino acids: CASRRLAAREDTQYF. The CDR3 DNA reads as TGTGCCAGCCGAAGACTAGCGGCCCGGGAGGATACGCAGTATTTT.

This clonotype was counted a few times. The chain employs TRBV19 and TRBJ1-1; D not certain. The CDR3 length is 15 residues. Trimming pared 0 bases from V and 0 bases from J, leaving 8 bases between. Germline loops: CDR1 LNHDA, CDR2 SQIVND (reference sequence). CDR3 sequence: CASSIDGALNTEAFF. DNA of the CDR3: TGTGCCAGTAGTATAGACGGAGCTCTGAACACTGAAGCTTTCTTT.

The J gene is TRBJ2-7, the V gene TRBV4-1; D remains ambiguous. The length of the CDR3 is 14 residues. CDR1 MGHRA and CDR2 YSYEKL come from the germline V gene. V gave up 1 base and J gave up 0 bases, with 7 bases separating them. The CDR3: CASSQGASSYEQYF. DNA of the CDR3: TGCGCCAGCAGCCAAGGTGCGAGCTCCTACGAGCAGTACTTC.

The genes are TRBV6-2 or TRBV6-3 and TRBJ2-7; D tentatively reads TRBD1 or TRBD2 (6 bases each). Germline values: CDR1 MNHEY, CDR2 SVGEGT. The CDR3 extends over 17 amino acids. V was cut by 7 bases and J by 2 bases, with 24 bases left in between. The CDR3 sequence is CASIPVYRGRDTYEQYF. The CDR3, as DNA: TGTGCCAGCATCCCAGTGTACCGGGGGCGCGACACCTACGAGCAGTACTTC.

The chain has TRBV27 and TRBJ2-1; D tentatively reads TRBD1 or TRBD2 (5 bases each). Trimming removed 5 bases at V and 4 bases at J, with 18 bases between. CDR3 length equals 16 residues. Looked up from germline, CDR1 is MNHEY and CDR2 is SMNVEV (reference sequence). The CDR3 loop reads CASSPEIGTNYNEQFF. The CDR3 nucleotides are TGTGCCAGCAGTCCGGAAATAGGGACGAATTACAATGAGCAGTTCTTC.

This clonotype was recorded at least ten times. This chain links TRBV7-9 with TRBJ2-5; TRBD1 or TRBD2 may be the D gene (6 bases each). The CDR3 covers 14 residues. The germline V gene has CDR1 SEHNR and CDR2 FQNEAQ (reference sequence). The ends were cut back, 4 bases at V and 4 bases at J, with 13 bases in the middle. The CDR3 region is CASSSHGGLETQYF. In DNA form, the CDR3 reads TGTGCCAGCAGCTCCCATGGGGGGCTAGAGACCCAGTACTTC.

The gene calls are TRBV6-5 and TRBJ1-3; D not certain. CDR3 length equals 14 residues. In germline, CDR1 is MNHEY, CDR2 SVGAGI. Trimming took off 10 bases at V and 0 bases at J, with 13 bases between the two ends. CDR3 sequence reads: CATQSLNSGNTIYF. The CDR3 DNA follows: TGTGCCACTCAAAGTCTCAACTCTGGAAACACCATATATTTT.

V usage is TRBV29-1 and J usage is TRBJ2-7, with TRBD2 as a possible D gene (6 bases). Trimming pared 0 bases from V and 5 bases from J, leaving 17 bases between. The CDR3 loop spans 15 amino acids. In germline, CDR1 is SQVTM, CDR2 ANQGSEA. The CDR3 region has the DNA TGCAGCGTTGAAGATCGTGGGGGGACGAAGAACGAGCAGTACTTC. Amino acid sequence: CSVEDRGGTKNEQYF.

In DNA form, the CDR3 reads TGTGCCAGCAGCGCCGGGACAGGCAATTCACCCCTCCACTTT. As protein: CASSAGTGNSPLHF. J is TRBJ1-6 and V is TRBV7-9; 8 nucleotides agree with TRBD1. Germline CDR1 SEHNR, CDR2 FQNEAQ (reference sequence). CDR3 length: 14 residues. The junction had 4 bases not matched to a gene; V was cut back by 5 bases and J by 7 bases.

V gene TRBV15 combines with J gene TRBJ1-1; D ambiguous. Germline V gene data show CDR1 as LNHNV and CDR2 as YYDKDF (reference sequence). V was shortened by 0 bases and J by 2 bases, with 10 bases between the two germline ends. The length of the CDR3 is 15 residues. The CDR3 DNA sequence: TGTGCCACCAGCAGAGAACAGAACACTAACACTGAAGCTTTCTTT. Translated: CATSREQNTNTEAFF.

The table lists this clonotype with a few counts. The rearrangement joins TRBV12-3 or TRBV12-4 to TRBJ2-3; TRBD1 might be the D (5 bases). CDR3 length: 15 residues. V lost 2 bases, J lost 4 bases, and 13 bases lay in between. CDR3: CASSLSLSRADTQYF. CDR3 DNA sequence: TGTGCCAGCAGTTTAAGCCTTAGCAGGGCAGATACGCAGTATTTT.

This chain links TRBV7-6 with TRBJ2-1, with 9 bases lining up with TRBD1. The ends lost 5 bases at V and 4 bases at J; junction bases unmatched: 6. CDR3 length: 15 residues. Germline V gene data show CDR1 as SGHVS and CDR2 as FNYEAQ. Written as DNA, the CDR3 is TGTGCCAGCAGCCCACAGGGGGCGAGTTACAATGAGCAGTTCTTC. Translated, it gives CASSPQGASYNEQFF.

The V call is TRBV12-3 or TRBV12-4, the J call TRBJ2-3; a weak D match, TRBD2 (6 bases). Trimming left V 3 bases short and J 0 bases short, with 13 bases between. The CDR3 spans 16 residues. For the CDR3, the DNA is TGTGCCAGCAGTTTCGGGCGGGGCGGGAGCACAGATACGCAGTATTTT. It yields the protein CASSFGRGGSTDTQYF.

V and J are TRBV9 and TRBJ2-1, with TRBD2 matching 8 bases. V shed 2 bases and J 6 bases; nucleotides not matched to a gene: 1. This CDR3 comprises 13 residues. Germline V lookup: CDR1 SGDLS, CDR2 YYNGEE. DNA for the CDR3: TGTGCCAGCAGCGTCGGGGGGGTCAATGAGCAGTTCTTC. Translated, it gives CASSVGGVNEQFF.

Ten or more counts support this clonotype. The rearrangement joins TRBV7-8 to TRBJ2-7; 9 bases align to TRBD2. This CDR3 comprises 15 residues. In germline, CDR1 is SGHVS, CDR2 FQNEAQ. The ends lost 3 bases at V and 6 bases at J; junction bases unmatched: 9. The DNA for the CDR3 is TGTGCCAGCAGCTTGGGGGGCGGGGGGGCGATCGAGCAGTACTTC. As protein: CASSLGGGGAIEQYF.

V and J are TRBV27 and TRBJ1-2; 7 nucleotides line up with TRBD1. This CDR3 is 14 amino acids long. Per germline, CDR1 MNHEY and CDR2 SMNVEV (reference sequence). V lost 6 bases and J lost 3; bases outside the gene matches: 7. The CDR3 DNA reads TGTGCCAGCAGCCAGGGACAGCCGTACTATGGCTACACCTTC. Amino acid sequence: CASSQGQPYYGYTF.

This clonotype was detected a few times. The chain recombines TRBV9 with TRBJ2-3, with D tentatively TRBD2 (6 bases). The CDR3 runs to 16 residues. V was clipped by 3 bases and J by 0 bases, with 14 bases between them. Germline-derived CDR1 and CDR2 are SGDLS and YYNGEE. The CDR3 spells CASSAPRLVSTDTQYF. The CDR3 coding sequence is TGTGCCAGCAGCGCCCCCCGACTAGTGAGCACAGATACGCAGTATTTT. The full variable domain, with the rest looked up from reference TRBV9 and TRBJ2-3, is DSGVTQTPKHLITATGQRVTLRCSPRSGDLSVYWYQQSLDQGLQFLIQYYNGEERAKGNILERFSAQQFPDLHSELNLSSLELGDSALYFCASSAPRLVSTDTQYFGPGTRLTVL.

This clonotype has more than one count but fewer than ten. The chain combines TRBV2 with TRBJ1-5, with a tentative D call TRBD1 (5 bases). CDR1 and CDR2 from the germline V gene are SNHLY and FYNNEI. CDR3 length: 16 amino acids. Trimming removed 2 bases from V and 5 bases from J, with 16 bases in between. The DNA of the CDR3 is TGTGCCAGCAGTGAATTTGGGGGTTTTAGGCATCAGCCCCAGCATTTT. The encoded protein is CASSEFGGFRHQPQHF.

This clonotype was counted ten times or more. The chain uses TRBV12-5 and TRBJ1-5; 8 nucleotides align to TRBD1. The CDR3 is made up of 15 amino acids. V gave up 6 bases and J gave up 2 bases; unmatched junction bases: 6. Germline V gene sequence: CDR1 LGHNT, CDR2 FRNRAP. CDR3 region: CASGMTGAGNQPQHF. CDR3 coding DNA: TGTGCTAGTGGCATGACAGGGGCGGGCAATCAGCCCCAGCATTTT.

V usage is TRBV6-5 and J usage is TRBJ1-2; D possibly corresponds to TRBD1 (6 bases). Per germline, CDR1 MNHEY and CDR2 SVGAGI. This CDR3 comprises 13 residues. Deletions cut 2 bases from V and 4 bases from J, with 8 bases between. The CDR3 nucleotides read TGTGCCAGCAGTTACGGACAGATCTATGGCTACACCTTC. Translating gives CASSYGQIYGYTF.

This clonotype was seen a few times. The genes are TRBV4-1 and TRBJ2-2; 9 bases line up with TRBD1. V was pared by 2 bases and J by 6 bases, with 4 bases of the junction left unmatched. This CDR3 is built from 15 residues. Germline loops: CDR1 MGHRA, CDR2 YSYEKL. CDR3: CASSQPGQGPGELFF. The CDR3 nucleotides read TGCGCCAGCAGCCAACCGGGACAGGGACCCGGGGAGCTGTTTTTT.

This clonotype has just a few counts. This sequence joins TRBV7-6 and TRBJ2-4; 8 bases match TRBD1. V lost 5 bases, J lost 4 bases, and 10 bases stayed unmatched. The CDR3 sequence is 16 residues long. The germline CDR1 and CDR2 sequences are SGHVS and FNYEAQ. The CDR3 region has the DNA TGTGCCAGCAGCCCCCGGACAGGGTGGACAAAAAACATTCAGTACTTC. Protein sequence: CASSPRTGWTKNIQYF.

This clonotype was seen repeatedly, ten times or more. The chain uses TRBV7-9 and TRBJ2-3; D is undetermined. V gave up 6 bases and J gave up 6 bases, with 19 bases separating them. The CDR3 totals 15 residues. The germline CDR1 and CDR2 sequences are SEHNR and FQNEAQ (reference sequence). DNA for the CDR3: TGTGCCAGCAGACCTCTTGCGGTGACATGGGATACGCAGTATTTT. This encodes CASRPLAVTWDTQYF.